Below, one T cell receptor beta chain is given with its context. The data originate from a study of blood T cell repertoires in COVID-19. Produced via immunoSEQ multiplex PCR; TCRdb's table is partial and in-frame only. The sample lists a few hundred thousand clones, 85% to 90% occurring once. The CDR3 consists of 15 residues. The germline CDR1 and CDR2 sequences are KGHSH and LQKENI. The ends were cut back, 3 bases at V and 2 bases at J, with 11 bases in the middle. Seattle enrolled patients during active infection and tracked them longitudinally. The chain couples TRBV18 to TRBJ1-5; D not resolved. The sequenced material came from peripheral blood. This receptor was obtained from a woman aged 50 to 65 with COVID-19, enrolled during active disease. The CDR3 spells CASSPPGMRNQPQHF. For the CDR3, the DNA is TGTGCCAGCTCACCTCCCGGGATGCGCAATCAGCCCCAGCATTTT.